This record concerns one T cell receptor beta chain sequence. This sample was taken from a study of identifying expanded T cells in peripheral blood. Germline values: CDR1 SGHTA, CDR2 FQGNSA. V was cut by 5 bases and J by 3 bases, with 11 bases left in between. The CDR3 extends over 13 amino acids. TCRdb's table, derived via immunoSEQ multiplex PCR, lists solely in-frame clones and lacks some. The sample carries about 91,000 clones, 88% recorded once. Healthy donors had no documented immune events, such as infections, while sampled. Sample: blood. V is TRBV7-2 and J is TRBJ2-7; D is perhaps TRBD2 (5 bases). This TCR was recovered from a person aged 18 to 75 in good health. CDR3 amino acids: CASSRRRGYEQYF. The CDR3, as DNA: TGTGCCAGCAGCAGACGACGGGGCTACGAGCAGTACTTC.